Each of the 16 T cell receptor beta chains below was sequenced from the same sample in a study of shared clonotypes between healthy human individuals. This table comes from immunoSEQ multiplex PCR, and its TCRdb copy is limited to in-frame clones, with some not included. The table has around 2.3 million clones, nearly 97% seen once. Source material: naive CD4+ T cells sorted from blood. Subset described: CD45RA+ positively selected. The receptor set was obtained from a man between 18 and 29 years old in good health.

The V gene is TRBV12-5, the J gene TRBJ2-1; TRBD1 might be the D (5 bases). With 5 bases removed from V and 3 bases from J, the gap between germline ends came to 11 bases. The CDR3 extends over 14 amino acids. Germline-derived CDR1 and CDR2 are LGHNT and FRNRAP. CDR3 residues: CASGPSGIYNEQFF. The CDR3 DNA is TGTGCTAGTGGTCCCTCAGGGATCTACAATGAGCAGTTCTTC. Using reference TRBV12-5 and TRBJ2-1 for the parts outside the CDR3, the full variable domain is DARVTQTPRHKVTEMGQEVTMRCQPILGHNTVFWYRQTMMQGLELLAYFRNRAPLDDSGMPKDRFSAEMPDATLATLKIQPSEPRDSAVYFCASGPSGIYNEQFFGPGTRLTVL.

The genes are TRBV5-1 and TRBJ1-2; D not resolved. CDR3 length: 15 residues. Trimming cost V 7 bases and J 3 bases, with 19 bases left between them. Looked up from germline, CDR1 is SGHRS and CDR2 is YFSETQ. CDR3 nucleotide sequence: TGCGCCAGCTCTATAGTGGCGGGTGGGGACTATGGCTACACCTTC. This translates into CASSIVAGGDYGYTF.

This chain connects TRBV6-1 to TRBJ2-5; no definite D call. Trimming removed 7 bases at V and 0 bases at J, with 9 bases between. This CDR3 contains 13 residues. CDR1 and CDR2 (germline): MNHNS, SASEGT. CDR3 region: CASKTEYQETQYF. CDR3 in DNA: TGTGCCAGCAAGACGGAGTACCAAGAGACCCAGTACTTC.

Here the CDR3 reads CASRRTSGKSYEQYF. The DNA of the CDR3 is TGTGCCAGCAGGCGGACTAGCGGGAAGTCCTACGAGCAGTACTTC. The J gene is TRBJ2-7, the V gene TRBV2, with 12 bases that match TRBD2. This CDR3 spans 15 amino acids. Per the germline V gene, CDR1 is SNHLY and CDR2 is FYNNEI. V lost 6 bases, J lost 1 base, and 4 bases stayed unmatched.

Worth noting for this clone: Other nucleotide sequences from this sample produce the same CDR3. The gene calls are TRBV18 and TRBJ1-2; maybe TRBD1 (6 bases). Trimming pared 4 bases from V and 4 bases from J, leaving 10 bases between. CDR3 length equals 13 residues. Germline lookup yields CDR1 KGHSH and CDR2 LQKENI. The CDR3 region has the DNA TGTGCCAGCTCACAAACAGGGCTCTATGGCTACACCTTC. It translates to CASSQTGLYGYTF. The variable domain in full, completed from reference TRBV18 and TRBJ1-2, reads NAGVMQNPRHLVRRRGQEARLRCSPMKGHSHVYWYRQLPEEGLKFMVYLQKENIIDESGMPKERFSAEFPKEGPSILRIQQVVRGDSAAYFCASSQTGLYGYTFGSGTRLTVV.

This chain joins TRBV6-6 and TRBJ1-2; perhaps TRBD1 as D (6 bases). CDR1 and CDR2 (germline): MNHNY, SVGAGI (reference sequence). V lost 10 bases to trimming and J lost 5 bases, with 20 bases between them. The CDR3 has 14 residues. The CDR3 here is CATLGAPPSYGYTF. The CDR3 nucleotides read TGTGCCACCTTGGGGGCCCCCCCCAGTTATGGCTACACCTTC.

The gene calls are TRBV19 and TRBJ1-1; D is possibly TRBD1 (5 bases). The CDR3 has 14 residues. The V gene lost 5 bases and the J gene lost 5 bases, with 15 bases spanning the gap. Germline loops: CDR1 LNHDA, CDR2 SQIVND (reference sequence). CDR3 loop: CASSVREMGTEAFF. The CDR3 DNA reads as TGTGCCAGTAGTGTCAGGGAAATGGGGACTGAAGCTTTCTTT.

This chain links TRBV18 with TRBJ1-2; D is undetermined. The V gene's germline CDR1 is KGHSH and CDR2 LQKENI. The CDR3 runs to 14 residues. V lost 2 bases and J 5 bases, leaving 12 bases between the germline ends. CDR3 sequence: CASSPYEGKYGYTF. The CDR3 region has the DNA TGTGCCAGCTCACCATACGAGGGAAAGTATGGCTACACCTTC.

This clone was found once. The chain employs TRBV4-1 and TRBJ2-3; D is uncertain. The germline V gene has CDR1 MGHRA and CDR2 YSYEKL. Trimming cost V 0 bases and J 4 bases, with 14 bases left between them. The CDR3 length is 16 residues. This CDR3 reads CASSQDRTSLADTQYF. In DNA, the CDR3 is TGCGCCAGCAGCCAAGATCGGACCTCTTTGGCAGATACGCAGTATTTT.

V and J are TRBV2 and TRBJ2-4, with 9 bases fitting TRBD2. Germline V gene data show CDR1 as SNHLY and CDR2 as FYNNEI. CDR3 length: 13 residues. V shed 9 bases and J 9 bases; nucleotides not matched to a gene: 9. The CDR3 region is CARDPQREAIQYF. CDR3 sequence (DNA): TGTGCCAGAGACCCCCAGCGGGAGGCCATTCAGTACTTC. The full variable domain, completed using reference TRBV2 and TRBJ2-4, is EPEVTQTPSHQVTQMGQEVILRCVPISNHLYFYWYRQILGQKVEFLVSFYNNEISEKSEIFDDQFSVERPDGSNFTLKIRSTKLEDSAMYFCARDPQREAIQYFGAGTRLSVL.

The V call is TRBV5-6, the J call TRBJ2-1, with D possibly TRBD2 on 6 matching bases. V was pared by 2 bases and J by 1 base, with 13 bases between. The CDR3 is 16 amino acids. Germline-derived CDR1 and CDR2 are SGHDT and YYEEEE. This CDR3 reads CASSFLGGISYNEQFF. The CDR3, as DNA: TGTGCCAGCAGCTTTCTCGGCGGGATATCCTACAATGAGCAGTTCTTC. The complete variable domain, with remaining parts taken from reference TRBV5-6 and TRBJ2-1, reads DAGVTQSPTHLIKTRGQQVTLRCSPKSGHDTVSWYQQALGQGPQFIFQYYEEEERQRGNFPDRFSGHQFPNYSSELNVNALLLGDSALYLCASSFLGGISYNEQFFGPGTRLTVL.

The rearrangement joins TRBV19 to TRBJ1-5; D is undetermined. CDR1 and CDR2 from the germline V gene are LNHDA and SQIVND (reference sequence). The V and J ends lost 3 bases and 0 bases respectively, with 12 bases between them. The CDR3 spans 16 residues. The CDR3 region is CASSILGTNSNQPQHF. CDR3 in DNA: TGTGCCAGTAGTATCCTGGGTACCAATAGCAATCAGCCCCAGCATTTT.

The CDR3 is CASRAAGVTSYNSPLHF. DNA of the CDR3: TGTGCCAGCAGGGCTGCGGGAGTGACTTCCTATAATTCACCCCTCCACTTT. The chain is built from TRBV9 and TRBJ1-6, with D unresolved. There are 17 residues in the CDR3. Germline lookup yields CDR1 SGDLS and CDR2 YYNGEE. V was trimmed by 5 bases and J by 1 base, leaving 16 bases between them.

This clone has a single count. The chain has TRBV5-1 and TRBJ2-3, with D hard to call. The ends were cut back, 4 bases at V and 0 bases at J, with 9 bases in the middle. The germline CDR1 and CDR2 sequences are SGHRS and YFSETQ. The CDR3 loop spans 14 amino acids. CDR3 in amino acids: CASSPAISTDTQYF. The CDR3 DNA reads TGCGCCAGCAGCCCTGCGATCAGCACAGATACGCAGTATTTT.

This chain connects TRBV7-2 to TRBJ2-7; D ambiguous. Germline CDR1 and CDR2: SGHTA and FQGNSA. The CDR3 contains 16 residues. Deletions cut 1 base from V and 0 bases from J, with 13 bases between. The CDR3 is CASSLDPQKSSYEQYF. CDR3 nucleotides: TGTGCCAGCAGCTTAGATCCCCAGAAGAGCTCCTACGAGCAGTACTTC.

The chain recombines TRBV25-1 with TRBJ2-7, with D uncertain. This CDR3 contains 15 residues. Trimming removed 2 bases from V and 0 bases from J, with 11 bases in between. The germline V gene has CDR1 MGHDK and CDR2 SYGVNS. The CDR3 nucleotides read TGTGCCAGCAGTGAACCCCATTTGAACTCCTACGAGCAGTACTTC. Protein product: CASSEPHLNSYEQYF.